Sequencing of this TCR beta chain was carried out in a study of blood T cell repertoires in COVID-19. V lost 2 bases to trimming and J lost 0 bases; unmatched junction nucleotides: 5. The CDR3 extends over 16 amino acids. Per the germline V gene, CDR1 is MDHEN and CDR2 is SYDVKM. The table came from immunoSEQ multiplex PCR; TCRdb's copy has only in-frame clones and leaves some out. This table has some 300,000 clones, 89% appearing once. Sequenced material: PBMCs or T cells enriched from blood (not recorded which). The TCR comes from a woman aged 45-65 years who had been exposed to COVID-19. The genes are TRBV28 and TRBJ1-1; 8 nucleotides match TRBD1. The CDR3 DNA sequence: TGTGCCAGCAGTTTACGACAGGGGCGATTGAACACTGAAGCTTTCTTT. Residues: CASSLRQGRLNTEAFF.